Following are 13 T cell receptor beta chains from one sample sequenced in a study of OX40 agonist ivuxolimab in advanced cancers. Measured with immunoSEQ multiplex PCR; TCRdb has only the in-frame clones, and not every one. The sample contains tens of thousands of clones, 89% of which appear only once. Sequencing was performed on CD4+ or CD8+ T cells sorted from blood, taken in a trial of the OX40 agonist ivuxolimab. Every receptor here comes from an adult with an advanced solid tumor such as melanoma, head and neck, liver or kidney cancer.

The chain couples TRBV19 to TRBJ2-7, with D perhaps being TRBD1 or TRBD2 (5 bases each). Germline-derived CDR1 and CDR2 are LNHDA and SQIVND (reference sequence). Trimming left V 3 bases short and J 2 bases short, with 17 bases between. The CDR3 is 16 residues long. The CDR3 is CASSIRRDGGPYEQYF. Written as DNA, the CDR3 is TGTGCCAGTAGTATCCGACGGGACGGCGGGCCCTACGAGCAGTACTTC.

The chain recombines TRBV5-4 with TRBJ2-1; D may be TRBD1 (6 bases). With 1 base removed from V and 5 bases from J, the gap between germline ends came to 16 bases. CDR1 and CDR2 (germline): SGHNT, YYREEE (reference sequence). The CDR3 has 16 amino acids. CDR3 region: CASSLFRYRADNEQFF. The CDR3 DNA is TGTGCCAGCAGCTTGTTTAGGTACAGGGCAGACAATGAGCAGTTCTTC.

V is TRBV2 and J is TRBJ2-7; 11 positions agree with TRBD1. V was pared by 5 bases and J by 4 bases, with 7 bases of the junction left unmatched. The CDR3 loop spans 15 amino acids. Germline values: CDR1 SNHLY, CDR2 FYNNEI. DNA for the CDR3: TGTGCCAGCAGTCAATCCGGACAGGGGGCGTACGAGCAGTACTTC. The encoded protein is CASSQSGQGAYEQYF.

This chain links TRBV9 with TRBJ2-7, with D possibly TRBD1 on 5 matching bases. Trimming removed 4 bases from V and 1 base from J, with 12 bases in between. CDR1 and CDR2 (germline): SGDLS, YYNGEE. The CDR3 has 14 residues. This CDR3 is CASSPRQSSYEQYF. The CDR3, as DNA: TGTGCCAGCAGCCCGAGACAGTCGTCCTACGAGCAGTACTTC.

The chain uses TRBV5-1 and TRBJ1-2; TRBD1 aligns across 8 bases. The germline CDR1 and CDR2 sequences are SGHRS and YFSETQ. The CDR3 spans 16 residues. J was trimmed by 2 bases and V by 0 bases; bases with no gene match: 6. Here the CDR3 reads CASSLGKDRENYGYTF. In DNA, the CDR3 is TGCGCCAGCAGCTTGGGTAAGGACAGGGAGAACTATGGCTACACCTTC.

V gene TRBV5-6 combines with J gene TRBJ2-5; the match to TRBD2 covers 8 bases. After removal of 0 bases from V and 0 bases from J, the junction contained 10 bases not matched to a gene. Germline V gene sequence: CDR1 SGHDT, CDR2 YYEEEE. This CDR3 has 18 residues. The CDR3 loop is CASSLGLAGTTHQETQYF. The CDR3 coding sequence is TGTGCCAGCAGCTTGGGTCTAGCGGGTACCACCCACCAAGAGACCCAGTACTTC.

The CDR3 coding sequence is TGTGCCAGCAGCCTCTTAGCGGGAGAAAGGGGGCAGTACTTC. This codes for CASSLLAGERGQYF. This chain uses TRBV7-2 with TRBJ2-7; 9 bases line up with TRBD2. This CDR3 spans 14 amino acids. The germline V gene encodes CDR1 SGHTA and CDR2 FQGNSA. J gave up 9 bases and V 5 bases, and 11 bases lay outside the gene matches.

The chain recombines TRBV30 with TRBJ1-5; D unresolved. Between the trimmed V and J ends, which lost 7 bases and 3 bases, there was a span of 10 bases. The CDR3 consists of 12 residues. Germline V gives CDR1 GTSNPN, CDR2 SVGIG (reference sequence). The CDR3: CALGSFNQPQHF. CDR3 DNA sequence: TGTGCCTTAGGAAGTTTCAATCAGCCCCAGCATTTT.

This rearrangement joins TRBV9 to TRBJ1-1; no definite D call. Looked up from germline, CDR1 is SGDLS and CDR2 is YYNGEE. The CDR3 sequence is 13 residues long. V was shortened by 5 bases and J by 0 bases, with 8 bases between the two germline ends. CDR3 residues: CASSNNLNTEAFF. The CDR3, as DNA: TGTGCCAGCAGTAACAATTTGAACACTGAAGCTTTCTTT.

This sequence joins TRBV5-8 and TRBJ1-4; 9 bases align to TRBD1. The V gene's germline CDR1 is SGHTS and CDR2 YDEGEE. This CDR3 is 17 amino acids long. V dropped 3 bases and J dropped 7; count of bases not matched to a gene: 13. The chain's CDR3 is CASSSGQGITFPEKLFF. CDR3 coding DNA: TGTGCCAGCAGCTCCGGACAGGGGATCACTTTCCCTGAAAAACTGTTTTTT.

This clone was seen more than once but under ten times. The chain carries TRBV2 and TRBJ2-7, with D perhaps matching TRBD1 or TRBD2 (5 bases each). Germline V gene sequence: CDR1 SNHLY, CDR2 FYNNEI. V gave up 3 bases and J gave up 5 bases, with 14 bases separating them. The CDR3 extends over 14 amino acids. The CDR3 loop is CASSEGLGDHEQYF. CDR3 DNA: TGTGCCAGCAGTGAGGGTCTCGGGGACCACGAGCAGTACTTC.

This clone was picked up a small number of times. V is TRBV13 and J is TRBJ1-2, with 10 nucleotides matching TRBD1. V trimming: 4 bases; J trimming: 4 bases; junction bases outside the gene matches: 3. The germline V gene encodes CDR1 PRHDT and CDR2 FYEKMQ (reference sequence). The CDR3 sequence is 14 residues long. The chain's CDR3 is CASSSGQGTYGYTF. The CDR3 DNA is TGTGCCAGCAGCTCGGGACAGGGGACCTATGGCTACACCTTC.

The chain combines TRBV9 with TRBJ1-1, with D unresolved. The CDR3 has 13 residues. Trimming took off 0 bases at V and 4 bases at J, with 7 bases between the two ends. CDR1 and CDR2 from the germline V gene are SGDLS and YYNGEE. The CDR3 region is CASSVGGSTEAFF. The DNA for the CDR3 is TGTGCCAGCAGCGTAGGGGGTTCCACTGAAGCTTTCTTT.